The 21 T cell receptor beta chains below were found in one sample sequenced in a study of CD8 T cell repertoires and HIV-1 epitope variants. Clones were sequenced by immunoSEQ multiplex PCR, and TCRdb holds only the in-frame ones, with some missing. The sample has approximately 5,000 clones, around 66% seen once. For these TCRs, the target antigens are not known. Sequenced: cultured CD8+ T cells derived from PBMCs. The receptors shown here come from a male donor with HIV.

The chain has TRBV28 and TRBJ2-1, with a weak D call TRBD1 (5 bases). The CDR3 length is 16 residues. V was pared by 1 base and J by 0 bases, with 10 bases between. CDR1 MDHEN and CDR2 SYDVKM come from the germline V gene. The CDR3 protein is CASSLYQGSSYNEQFF. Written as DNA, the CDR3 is TGTGCCAGCAGTTTATACCAGGGAAGCTCCTACAATGAGCAGTTCTTC.

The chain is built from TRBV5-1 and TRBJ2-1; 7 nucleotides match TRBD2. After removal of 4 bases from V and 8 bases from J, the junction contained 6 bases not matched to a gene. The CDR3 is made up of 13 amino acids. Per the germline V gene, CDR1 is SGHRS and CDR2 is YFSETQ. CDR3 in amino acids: CASSPDAGDEQFF. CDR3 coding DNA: TGCGCCAGCAGCCCGGACGCGGGGGATGAGCAGTTCTTC.

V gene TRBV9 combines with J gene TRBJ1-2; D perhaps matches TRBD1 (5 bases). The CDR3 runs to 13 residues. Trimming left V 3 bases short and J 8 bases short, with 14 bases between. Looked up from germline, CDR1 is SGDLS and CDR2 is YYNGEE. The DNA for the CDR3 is TGTGCCAGCAGCGGCCCAGGGAGAGACGGCTACACCTTC. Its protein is CASSGPGRDGYTF. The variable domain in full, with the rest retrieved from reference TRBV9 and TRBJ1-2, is DSGVTQTPKHLITATGQRVTLRCSPRSGDLSVYWYQQSLDQGLQFLIQYYNGEERAKGNILERFSAQQFPDLHSELNLSSLELGDSALYFCASSGPGRDGYTFGSGTRLTVV.

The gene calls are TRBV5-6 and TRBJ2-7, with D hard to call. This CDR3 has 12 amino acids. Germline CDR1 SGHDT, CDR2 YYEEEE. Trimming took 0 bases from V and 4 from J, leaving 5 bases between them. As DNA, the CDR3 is TGTGCCAGCAGCTTGGATGGGTACGAGCAGTACTTC. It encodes CASSLDGYEQYF.

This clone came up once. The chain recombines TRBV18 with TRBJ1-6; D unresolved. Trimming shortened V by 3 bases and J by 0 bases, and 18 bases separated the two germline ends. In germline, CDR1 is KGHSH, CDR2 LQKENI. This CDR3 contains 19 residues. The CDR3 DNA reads TGTGCCAGCTCACCGCTATGGGATGATTCAGGCTCCTATAATTCACCCCTCCACTTT. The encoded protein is CASSPLWDDSGSYNSPLHF.

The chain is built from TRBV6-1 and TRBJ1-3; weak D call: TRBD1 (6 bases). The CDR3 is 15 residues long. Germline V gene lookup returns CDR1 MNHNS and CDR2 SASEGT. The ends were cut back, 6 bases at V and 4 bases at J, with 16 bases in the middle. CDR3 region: CASSDPGAGGNTIYF. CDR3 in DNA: TGTGCCAGCAGCGATCCAGGGGCAGGAGGAAACACCATATATTTT.

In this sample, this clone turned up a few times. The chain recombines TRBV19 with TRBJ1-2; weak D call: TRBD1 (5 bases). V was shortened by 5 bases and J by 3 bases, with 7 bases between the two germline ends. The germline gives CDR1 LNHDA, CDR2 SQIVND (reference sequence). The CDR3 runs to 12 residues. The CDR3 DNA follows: TGTGCCAGTAGTCCGACAGACTATGGCTACACCTTC. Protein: CASSPTDYGYTF.

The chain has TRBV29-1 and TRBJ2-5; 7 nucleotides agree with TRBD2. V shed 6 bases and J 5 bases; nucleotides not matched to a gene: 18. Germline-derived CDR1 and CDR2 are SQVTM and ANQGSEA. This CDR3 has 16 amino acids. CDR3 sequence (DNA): TGCAGCGTGGGTTTAGGGAGCGGGGTCGGTCTCGAGACCCAGTACTTC. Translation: CSVGLGSGVGLETQYF.

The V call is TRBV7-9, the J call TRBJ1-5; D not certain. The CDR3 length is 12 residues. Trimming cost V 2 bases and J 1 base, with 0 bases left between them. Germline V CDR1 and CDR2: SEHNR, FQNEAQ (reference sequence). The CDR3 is CASSLSNQPQHF. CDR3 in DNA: TGTGCCAGCAGCTTAAGCAATCAGCCCCAGCATTTT.

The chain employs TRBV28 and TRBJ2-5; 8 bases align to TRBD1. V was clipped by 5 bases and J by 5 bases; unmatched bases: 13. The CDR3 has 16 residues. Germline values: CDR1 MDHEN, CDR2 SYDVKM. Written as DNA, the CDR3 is TGTGCCAGCAGTCCGGGGACAGGTTTTGAGATGGAGACCCAGTACTTC. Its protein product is CASSPGTGFEMETQYF.

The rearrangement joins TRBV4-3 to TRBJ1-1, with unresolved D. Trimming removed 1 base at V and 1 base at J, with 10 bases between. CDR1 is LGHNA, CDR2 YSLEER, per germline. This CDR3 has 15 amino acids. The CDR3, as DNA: TGCGCCAGCAGCCAAGGGGTTATCTCGAACACTGAAGCTTTCTTT. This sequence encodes CASSQGVISNTEAFF.

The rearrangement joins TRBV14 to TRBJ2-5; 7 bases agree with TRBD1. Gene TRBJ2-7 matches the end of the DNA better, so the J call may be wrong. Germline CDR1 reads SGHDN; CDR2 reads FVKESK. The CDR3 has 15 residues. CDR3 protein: CASSQEGTAVYEQYF. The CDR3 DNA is TGTGCCAGCAGCCAAGAAGGGACAGCAGTCTACGAGCAGTACTTC.

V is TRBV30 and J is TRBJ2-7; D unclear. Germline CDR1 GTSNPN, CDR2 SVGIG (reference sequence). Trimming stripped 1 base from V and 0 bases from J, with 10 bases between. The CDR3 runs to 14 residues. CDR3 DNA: TGTGCCTGGAGTGAAAGGGCCAACTCCTACGAGCAGTACTTC. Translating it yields CAWSERANSYEQYF.

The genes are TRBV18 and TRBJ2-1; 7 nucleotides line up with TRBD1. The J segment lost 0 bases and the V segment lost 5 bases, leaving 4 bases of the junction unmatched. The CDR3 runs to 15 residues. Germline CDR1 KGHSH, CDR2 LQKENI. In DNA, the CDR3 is TGTGCCAGCTCATCCCGACAGGGCTCCTACAATGAGCAGTTCTTC. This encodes CASSSRQGSYNEQFF.

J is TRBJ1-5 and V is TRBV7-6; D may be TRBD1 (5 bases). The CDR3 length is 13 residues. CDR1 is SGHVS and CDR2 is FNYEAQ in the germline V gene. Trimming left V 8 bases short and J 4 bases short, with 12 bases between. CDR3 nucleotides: TGTGCCAGCTCCCCTTGGGGGAATCAGCCCCAGCATTTT. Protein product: CASSPWGNQPQHF.

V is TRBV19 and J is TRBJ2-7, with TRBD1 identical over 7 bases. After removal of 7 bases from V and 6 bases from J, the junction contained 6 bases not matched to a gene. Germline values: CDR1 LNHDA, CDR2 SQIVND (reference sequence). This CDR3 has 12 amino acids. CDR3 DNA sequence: TGTGCCAGTAAGGCAGGGGGAATCGAGCAGTACTTC. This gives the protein CASKAGGIEQYF.

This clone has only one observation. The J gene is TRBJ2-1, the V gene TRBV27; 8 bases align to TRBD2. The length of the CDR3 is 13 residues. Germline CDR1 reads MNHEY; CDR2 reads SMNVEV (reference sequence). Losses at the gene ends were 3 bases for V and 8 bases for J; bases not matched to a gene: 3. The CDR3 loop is CASSFPGGDEQFF. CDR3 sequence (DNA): TGTGCCAGCAGTTTCCCCGGGGGGGATGAGCAGTTCTTC.

The DNA of the CDR3 is TGTGCCAGCAGTTTAGGAGCGGTAAGCACAGATACGCAGTATTTT. It translates to CASSLGAVSTDTQYF. The rearrangement links TRBV28 to TRBJ2-3, with a possible D match to TRBD2 (5 bases). The germline V gene encodes CDR1 MDHEN and CDR2 SYDVKM. The CDR3 loop spans 15 amino acids. V dropped 2 bases and J dropped 0 bases, with 9 bases sitting between them.

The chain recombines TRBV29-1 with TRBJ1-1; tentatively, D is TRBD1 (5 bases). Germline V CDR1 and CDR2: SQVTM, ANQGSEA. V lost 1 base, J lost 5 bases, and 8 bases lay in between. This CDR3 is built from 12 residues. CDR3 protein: CSVEGGGTEAFF. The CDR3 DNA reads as TGCAGCGTTGAAGGGGGGGGGACTGAAGCTTTCTTT. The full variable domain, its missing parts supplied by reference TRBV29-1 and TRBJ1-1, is SAVISQKPSRDICQRGTSLTIQCQVDSQVTMMFWYRQQPGQSLTLIATANQGSEATYESGFVIDKFPISRPNLTFSTLTVSNMSPEDSSIYLCSVEGGGTEAFFGQGTRLTVV.

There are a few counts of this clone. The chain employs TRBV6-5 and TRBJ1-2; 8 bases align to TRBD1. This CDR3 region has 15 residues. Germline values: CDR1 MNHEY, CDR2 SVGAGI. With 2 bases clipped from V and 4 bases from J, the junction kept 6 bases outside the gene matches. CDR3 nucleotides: TGTGCCAGCAGTTACGCTACCGGGACAGGCTATGGCTACACCTTC. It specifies CASSYATGTGYGYTF.

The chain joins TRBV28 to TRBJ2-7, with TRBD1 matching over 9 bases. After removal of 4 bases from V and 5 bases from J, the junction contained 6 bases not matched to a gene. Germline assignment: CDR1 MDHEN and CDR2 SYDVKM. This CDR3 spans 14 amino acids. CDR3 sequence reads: CASSSRGTGNEQYF. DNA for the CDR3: TGTGCCAGCAGTTCCCGGGGGACAGGGAACGAGCAGTACTTC. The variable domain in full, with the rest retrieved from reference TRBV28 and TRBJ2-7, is DVKVTQSSRYLVKRTGEKVFLECVQDMDHENMFWYRQDPGLGLRLIYFSYDVKMKEKGDIPEGYSVSREKKERFSLILESASTNQTSMYLCASSSRGTGNEQYFGPGTRLTVT.